This is a list of T cell receptor beta chains from one sample in a study of blood T cell repertoires in COVID-19. TCRdb's copy holds only in-frame clones and misses some; the assay was immunoSEQ multiplex PCR. The sample lists approximately 160,000 clones; about 79% were seen once. Sample: peripheral blood. The receptors here all came from a woman between 50 and 59 years old in a cohort sampled during active or convalescent COVID-19. The conserved cysteine and the conserved F or W are not part of the CDR3 here. Some rows mark clone size as missing; the rest say once, few, many or name a class of expanded clone.

clone_size,v_call,cdr3_aa
NA,TRBV4-3,ASSQEAAGAANTGELF
NA,TRBV7-3,ASSTSGTSRNNEQF
NA,TRBV6-5,ASSYKEVYT
few,TRBV10-1,ATDPGGGRPQH
NA,TRBV6-2/TRBV6-3,ASSRGQNTGELF
NA,TRBV19,ASSPGTSGGYT
once,TRBV3-1/TRBV3-2,ASSQNGQGYGYT
few,TRBV11-2,ASSLESGGAYEQY
NA,TRBV7-2,ASSLALVAALEQF
NA,TRBV15,ATSRQNTEAF
NA,TRBV4-2,ASSLGLAGGPVGAGELF
NA,TRBV18,ASSPWAGGHEQY
once,TRBV10-3,AISESGGTGELF
NA,TRBV10-3,ATAMRGNGETQY
NA,TRBV5-4,ASTSRGNTEAF
NA,TRBV7-2,ASSLTSAAAEQF
NA,TRBV18,ASSPPAGSNEQF
NA,TRBV6-5,ASSRDSTNSPLH
once,TRBV2,ARGGASSNQPQH
NA,TRBV19,ASRPTGDLTGKLF
NA,TRBV12-5,ASTGTGGFYEQY
NA,TRBV11-2,ASSLVTGYTEAF
NA,TRBV3-1/TRBV3-2,ASSQGRLAGTDTQY
NA,TRBV14,ASSATGVNQPQH
NA,TRBV10-3,AIRVGQNTGELF
NA,TRBV5-1,ASSFGRGSGNTIY
NA,TRBV5-1,ASSFTQIPNTEAF
NA,TRBV19,ASSQSSYEQY
NA,TRBV19,ASSIVRDSRNSPLH
NA,TRBV18,ASSPSGTENEKLF
many,TRBV5-1,ASSLPTGPLNYGYT
NA,TRBV25-1,ASSVTGTGSEKLF
NA,TRBV6-5,ASSYSSRVNQPQH
NA,TRBV5-1,ASSLELTRRDNEQF
NA,TRBV6-5,ASRWADNYGYT
NA,TRBV25-1,ASSDPSSAQETQY
NA,TRBV25-1,ASSHRGSGPGGEKLF
NA,TRBV9,ASSVGGSLTYEQY
NA,TRBV10-1,ASTTRKVAGIGMYSPLH